This T cell receptor (beta chain) was recovered during a study of CD8 T cells in ankylosing spondylitis. Study-level results: Apparently characteristic of ankylosing spondylitis blood was a TCR beta motif (fewer than 10 highly homologous variants). Past studies reported some motif variants in reactive arthritis synovial fluid and blood.

This clonotype was seen at least ten times. As yet, its antigen is unknown. Researchers built TCR beta libraries using quantitative 5'-RACE with molecular barcodes. TCRdb itself ran the 5' RACE reads through MiXCR, one entry per CDR3 protein. The sample has roughly 670,000 distinct CDR3 sequences; around 19% are singletons. V was shortened by 3 bases and J by 4 bases, with 18 bases between the two germline ends. The CDR3 spans 16 residues. This sequence was found in a male donor with ankylosing spondylitis. Sequenced: blood, either unsorted or a sorted T cell fraction (not recorded which). The chain employs TRBV12-3 or TRBV12-4 and TRBJ1-2, with D unclear. CDR3 loop: CASSLKGPTGGYGYTF. In DNA form, the CDR3 reads TGTGCCAGCAGTTTGAAGGGCCCTACCGGCGGCTATGGCTACACCTTC.